The 25 T cell receptor beta chains reported below all come from one sample, sequenced in a study of T-cell memory formation after mild COVID-19. Each CDR3 protein gets one entry after TCRdb re-called the 5' RACE reads with MiXCR. The sample shows a few hundred thousand distinct CDR3 sequences, roughly a fifth of them seen only once. Sequenced: PBMCs or a T cell subset sorted from them (not recorded which). Source of these receptors: an adult woman who had mild COVID-19 (a few samples of this study predate the infection). Cell type and time point are not known.

The chain links TRBV2 to TRBJ1-1; D call uncertain. The CDR3 runs 11 residues. Germline CDR1 and CDR2: SNHLY and FYNNEI. The V end lost 2 bases, the J end lost 7 bases, and 5 bases lay between the germline ends. CDR3 in DNA: TGTGCCAGCAGTGAACAGATTGAAGCTTTCTTT. It is translated as CASSEQIEAFF. Full variable domain (remainder filled in from reference TRBV2 and TRBJ1-1): EPEVTQTPSHQVTQMGQEVILRCVPISNHLYFYWYRQILGQKVEFLVSFYNNEISEKSEIFDDQFSVERPDGSNFTLKIRSTKLEDSAMYFCASSEQIEAFFGQGTRLTVV.

This clonotype was counted between two and nine times. The V gene is TRBV12-3 or TRBV12-4, the J gene TRBJ2-1, with TRBD2 as a possible D gene (8 bases). This CDR3 contains 20 residues. V was pared by 2 bases and J by 0 bases, with 23 bases between. CDR3: CASSLTHWAGGQSSYNEQFF. The CDR3 nucleotides are TGTGCCAGCAGTTTAACCCACTGGGCGGGGGGACAGAGCTCCTACAATGAGCAGTTCTTC.

Only a few counts were recorded for this clonotype. This chain connects TRBV19 to TRBJ2-5, with 12 bases aligning to TRBD2. CDR3 length: 17 residues. The J segment lost 5 bases and the V segment lost 4 bases, leaving 11 bases of the junction unmatched. Germline V gives CDR1 LNHDA, CDR2 SQIVND (reference sequence). The CDR3 DNA is TGTGCCAGTAGTAAGAATCCTAGCGGGGGGGGCCGGGAGACCCAGTACTTC. This gives the protein CASSKNPSGGGRETQYF.

This clonotype turned up a few times. The chain recombines TRBV5-1 with TRBJ2-7, with TRBD1 matching over 8 bases. V trimming: 2 bases; J trimming: 4 bases; junction bases outside the gene matches: 8. The germline gives CDR1 SGHRS, CDR2 YFSETQ. This CDR3 spans 15 amino acids. The CDR3 DNA sequence: TGCGCCAGCAGCTTTAACAGGGGGTCTCGGTACGAGCAGTACTTC. Protein product: CASSFNRGSRYEQYF.

CDR3 in DNA: TGTGCCAGCAGTACAGGGGGCGCGTCCTTGAATGAGCAGTTCTTC. Its protein is CASSTGGASLNEQFF. The chain couples TRBV27 to TRBJ2-1, with TRBD1 matching 9 bases. The CDR3 has 15 amino acids. Germline values: CDR1 MNHEY, CDR2 SMNVEV (reference sequence). V lost 5 bases to trimming and J lost 7 bases; unmatched junction nucleotides: 9.

This clonotype was recorded a few times. This chain uses TRBV30 with TRBJ2-7, with D possibly TRBD2 on 6 matching bases. The CDR3 covers 13 residues. The V end lost 3 bases, the J end lost 1 base, and 10 bases lay between the germline ends. Germline-derived CDR1 and CDR2 are GTSNPN and SVGIG (reference sequence). Here the CDR3 reads CAWSDGTSYEQYF. The CDR3 region has the DNA TGTGCCTGGAGCGACGGGACTTCCTACGAGCAGTACTTC.

The chain employs TRBV20-1 and TRBJ2-4; TRBD2 matches at 7 bases. Unmatched junction bases numbered 6, after V lost 0 bases and J lost 7 bases. This CDR3 comprises 14 residues. The germline V gene has CDR1 DFQATT and CDR2 SNEGSKA (reference sequence). This CDR3 reads CSARDAGVGNIQYF. In nucleotides, the CDR3 is TGCAGTGCTAGAGATGCGGGAGTGGGGAACATTCAGTACTTC.

This clonotype was counted once. The chain employs TRBV20-1 and TRBJ1-2; D is possibly TRBD1 (6 bases). The CDR3 runs 12 residues. Germline assignment: CDR1 DFQATT and CDR2 SNEGSKA (reference sequence). Trimming took off 5 bases at V and 4 bases at J, with 11 bases between the two ends. The CDR3: CSAQGGTYGYTF. The CDR3, as DNA: TGCAGTGCTCAAGGGGGGACCTATGGCTACACCTTC.

This clonotype was recorded a few times. This rearrangement joins TRBV7-9 to TRBJ1-2; perhaps TRBD1 as D (5 bases). The CDR3 is made up of 13 amino acids. CDR1 and CDR2 from the germline V gene are SEHNR and FQNEAQ (reference sequence). V was trimmed by 9 bases and J by 0 bases, leaving 11 bases between them. CDR3 in amino acids: CASDSGPNYGYTF. CDR3 nucleotide sequence: TGTGCCAGTGATTCGGGGCCTAACTATGGCTACACCTTC. Combining the CDR3 with reference TRBV7-9 and TRBJ1-2 gives the whole variable domain DTGVSQNPRHKITKRGQNVTFRCDPISEHNRLYWYRQTLGQGPEFLTYFQNEAQLEKSRLLSDRFSAERPKGSFSTLEIQRTEQGDSAMYLCASDSGPNYGYTFGSGTRLTVV.

This clonotype came up many times. The rearrangement links TRBV11-2 to TRBJ2-5; a possible D gene is TRBD1 (5 bases). V was clipped by 7 bases and J by 2 bases, with 14 bases between them. The CDR3 has 14 amino acids. Germline V gene data show CDR1 as SGHAT and CDR2 as FQNNGV. The CDR3 protein is CASTTSTAQETQYF. DNA of the CDR3: TGTGCCAGCACCACATCGACAGCTCAAGAGACCCAGTACTTC.

This clonotype was seen only a few times. V and J are TRBV20-1 and TRBJ2-5; TRBD2 might be the D (5 bases). Between the trimmed V and J ends, which lost 5 bases and 8 bases, there was a span of 12 bases. The CDR3 runs to 11 residues. From germline, CDR1 is DFQATT and CDR2 SNEGSKA (reference sequence). The CDR3 loop reads CSAHLEGTQYF. In nucleotides, the CDR3 is TGCAGTGCTCATCTTGAGGGCACCCAGTACTTC.

This clonotype was counted at least ten times. J is TRBJ1-1 and V is TRBV3-1, with a weak D call TRBD1 (6 bases). Germline loops: CDR1 LGHDT, CDR2 YNNKEL (reference sequence). The CDR3 is made up of 18 amino acids. Trimming took off 3 bases at V and 2 bases at J, with 22 bases between the two ends. The CDR3 nucleotides are TGTGCCAGCAGCCATACGTCGTACAGGGATCTTCGCAACACTGAAGCTTTCTTT. Translated, it gives CASSHTSYRDLRNTEAFF.

This chain connects TRBV2 to TRBJ2-3, with 8 positions matching TRBD1. CDR3 length: 18 residues. The V gene's germline CDR1 is SNHLY and CDR2 FYNNEI. The V segment lost 3 bases and the J segment 6 bases; nucleotides outside the gene matches: 17. The CDR3 reads CASSDQGARWDVTDTQYF. The CDR3 DNA sequence: TGTGCCAGCAGTGACCAGGGGGCGAGGTGGGATGTGACGGATACGCAGTATTTT.

This clonotype was counted many times. This rearrangement joins TRBV7-2 to TRBJ2-3; the match to TRBD2 covers 7 bases. With V trimmed by 5 bases and J by 8 bases, 4 bases remained unmatched. Germline values: CDR1 SGHTA, CDR2 FQGNSA. CDR3 length: 12 residues. CDR3 nucleotide sequence: TGTGCCAGCAGCCTCCCGGGGGGTACGCAGTATTTT. This sequence encodes CASSLPGGTQYF.

The chain couples TRBV5-1 to TRBJ2-7; 10 bases are a match to TRBD1. Unmatched junction bases numbered 6, after V lost 4 bases and J lost 2 bases. CDR3 length: 15 residues. The germline CDR1 and CDR2 sequences are SGHRS and YFSETQ. Here the CDR3 reads CASSPRTGGPYEQYF. In DNA form, the CDR3 reads TGCGCCAGCAGCCCGAGGACAGGGGGGCCCTACGAGCAGTACTTC. The full variable domain, with the rest looked up from reference TRBV5-1 and TRBJ2-7, is KAGVTQTPRYLIKTRGQQVTLSCSPISGHRSVSWYQQTPGQGLQFLFEYFSETQRNKGNFPGRFSGRQFSNSRSEMNVSTLELGDSALYLCASSPRTGGPYEQYFGPGTRLTVT.

CDR3 sequence reads: CASSLGTDYSTDTQYF. The DNA for the CDR3 is TGCGCCAGCAGCTTGGGAACGGACTATAGCACAGATACGCAGTATTTT. The rearrangement joins TRBV5-1 to TRBJ2-3; D is possibly TRBD2 (6 bases). Per germline, CDR1 SGHRS and CDR2 YFSETQ. The CDR3 is 16 residues long. Deletions cut 0 bases from V and 0 bases from J, with 11 bases between.

The chain recombines TRBV15 with TRBJ1-1; 10 bases are a match to TRBD1. The V gene end was trimmed by 6 bases and the J gene end by 5 bases; junction bases not matched to a gene: 9. The CDR3 extends over 15 amino acids. The germline V gene encodes CDR1 LNHNV and CDR2 YYDKDF (reference sequence). The CDR3 DNA follows: TGTGCCACCAGGGATTGGGACAGGGGATTGACTGAAGCTTTCTTT. Its protein is CATRDWDRGLTEAFF.

This clonotype was counted between two and nine times. V is TRBV10-3 and J is TRBJ2-1; 9 bases align to TRBD2. Germline CDR1 reads ENHRY; CDR2 reads SYGVKD. The ends lost 4 bases at V and 5 bases at J; junction bases unmatched: 0. CDR3 size: 13 residues. The CDR3 here is CAISGTSDNEQFF. CDR3 nucleotide sequence: TGTGCCATCAGTGGGACTAGCGACAATGAGCAGTTCTTC.

A few counts support this clonotype. The rearrangement uses TRBV3-1 and TRBJ1-1, with no clear D. The germline V gene encodes CDR1 LGHDT and CDR2 YNNKEL (reference sequence). The CDR3 runs to 15 residues. Trimming pared 0 bases from V and 1 base from J, leaving 9 bases between. Here the CDR3 DNA reads TGTGCCAGCAGCCAAGACGCAGGCCAGAACACTGAAGCTTTCTTT. It translates to CASSQDAGQNTEAFF. The whole variable domain, filled in from reference TRBV3-1 and TRBJ1-1, reads DTAVSQTPKYLVTQMGNDKSIKCEQNLGHDTMYWYKQDSKKFLKIMFSYNNKELIINETVPNRFSPKSPDKAHLNLHINSLELGDSAVYFCASSQDAGQNTEAFFGQGTRLTVV.

The V gene is TRBV5-1, the J gene TRBJ2-2, with a possible D match to TRBD2 (6 bases). The germline V gene has CDR1 SGHRS and CDR2 YFSETQ. V was trimmed by 5 bases and J by 0 bases, leaving 20 bases between them. There are 18 residues in the CDR3. The CDR3 DNA sequence: TGCGCCAGCAGTCGGTCAGGGACTCAATCAACGAACACCGGGGAGCTGTTTTTT. Residues: CASSRSGTQSTNTGELFF.

In its sample, this clonotype was seen a few times. The chain is built from TRBV5-1 and TRBJ2-1; 14 positions match TRBD2. Germline trimming cut 0 bases from V and 2 bases from J; bases unmatched to any gene: 4. Germline V gene sequence: CDR1 SGHRS, CDR2 YFSETQ. The CDR3 runs to 18 residues. The DNA for the CDR3 is TGCGCCAGCAGCTTGGCCGGGACTAGCGGGAGAACCTACAATGAGCAGTTCTTC. Encoded protein: CASSLAGTSGRTYNEQFF.

This clonotype occurred a few times. The chain combines TRBV4-1 with TRBJ2-1; possible D gene TRBD2, 6 bases. V dropped 4 bases and J dropped 7 bases, with 11 bases sitting between them. Per the germline V gene, CDR1 is MGHRA and CDR2 is YSYEKL. The CDR3 covers 13 residues. The CDR3 reads CASSPNGGNEQFF. The CDR3 region has the DNA TGCGCCAGCAGCCCTAATGGGGGGAATGAGCAGTTCTTC.

This clonotype was found a few times. The genes are TRBV5-1 and TRBJ2-5; no clear D gene. The germline V gene encodes CDR1 SGHRS and CDR2 YFSETQ. There are 14 residues in the CDR3. Trimming left V 2 bases short and J 0 bases short, with 8 bases between. CDR3 region: CASSFAAYQETQYF. The CDR3 DNA follows: TGCGCCAGCAGCTTTGCAGCGTACCAAGAGACCCAGTACTTC.

The chain couples TRBV12-5 to TRBJ2-1; D may correspond to TRBD1 or TRBD2 (5 bases each). Trimming pared 6 bases from V and 7 bases from J, leaving 13 bases between. This CDR3 region has 13 residues. CDR1 and CDR2 (germline): LGHNT, FRNRAP. The CDR3 reads CASGLDTGNEQFF. CDR3 DNA: TGTGCTAGTGGCCTGGACACGGGGAATGAGCAGTTCTTC.

The sample holds many counts of this clonotype. V usage is TRBV12-3 or TRBV12-4 and J usage is TRBJ2-3; D may be TRBD2 (5 bases). V was cut by 6 bases and J by 1 base, with 11 bases left in between. This CDR3 spans 14 amino acids. CDR3 sequence (DNA): TGTGCCAGCAGCTTACGGCGGGGCACAGATACGCAGTATTTT. This gives the protein CASSLRRGTDTQYF.